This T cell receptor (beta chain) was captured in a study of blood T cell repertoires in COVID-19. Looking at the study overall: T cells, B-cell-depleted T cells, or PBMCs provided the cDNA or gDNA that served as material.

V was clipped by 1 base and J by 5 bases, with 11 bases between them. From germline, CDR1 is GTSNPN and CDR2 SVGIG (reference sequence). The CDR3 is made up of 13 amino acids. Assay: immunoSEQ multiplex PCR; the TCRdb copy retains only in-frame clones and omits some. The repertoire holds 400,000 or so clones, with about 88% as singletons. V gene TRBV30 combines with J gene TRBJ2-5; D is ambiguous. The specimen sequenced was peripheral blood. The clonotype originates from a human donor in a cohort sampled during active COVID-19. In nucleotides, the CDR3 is TGTGCCTGGAGTGCGTCATTCGCGGAGACCCAGTACTTC. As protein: CAWSASFAETQYF.